A selection of T cell receptor beta chains follows, all from one sample in a study of T cells in Graves' hyperthyroidism and ophthalmopathy. TCRdb passed the multiplex PCR reads through MiXCR, listing each CDR3 protein once. The repertoire consists of 500,000 to 650,000 distinct CDR3 sequences, with just under 20% occurring once and the leading ten covering about half. Source material: blood. Receptors were obtained from a man aged 40-49 years with Graves' ophthalmopathy. CDR3s include the opening cysteine and the closing phenylalanine or tryptophan. The D gene is left open where the match is weak. Where a row states a size, it is once, few, many or the class of an expanded clone; other rows omit it.

clone_size: -
v_call: TRBV20-1
d_call: TRBD2
j_call: TRBJ2-1
cdr3_aa: CSASRTSGSYNEQFF
cdr3_nt: TGCAGTGCCTCACGGACTAGCGGGAGTTACAATGAGCAGTTCTTC

clone_size: many
v_call: TRBV12-3/TRBV12-4
d_call: -
j_call: TRBJ2-1
cdr3_aa: CASSRPRESYNEQFF
cdr3_nt: TGTGCCAGCAGTCGCCCGCGGGAATCCTACAATGAGCAGTTCTTC

clone_size: many
v_call: TRBV12-3/TRBV12-4
d_call: -
j_call: TRBJ1-2
cdr3_aa: CASSPYSDSPKGYTF
cdr3_nt: TGTGCCAGCAGCCCCTACTCCGACAGCCCTAAAGGCTACACCTTC

clone_size: few
v_call: TRBV5-1
d_call: -
j_call: TRBJ2-2
cdr3_aa: CASSREFSNTGELFF
cdr3_nt: TGCGCCAGCAGTCGGGAGTTTTCGAACACCGGGGAGCTGTTTTTT

clone_size: -
v_call: TRBV5-1
d_call: -
j_call: TRBJ2-3
cdr3_aa: CASSLRGWGNTPDTQYF
cdr3_nt: TGTGCCAGCAGCCTACGAGGGTGGGGAAACACCCCAGATACGCAGTATTTT

clone_size: -
v_call: TRBV25-1
d_call: -
j_call: TRBJ1-4
cdr3_aa: CASSDAVKLFF
cdr3_nt: TGTGCCAGCAGTGATGCGGTAAAACTGTTTTTT

clone_size: -
v_call: TRBV9
d_call: TRBD2
j_call: TRBJ2-7
cdr3_aa: CASSSGSGGRSYEQYF
cdr3_nt: TGTGCCAGCAGCTCCGGAAGCGGGGGCCGGTCCTACGAGCAGTACTTC

clone_size: few
v_call: TRBV5-1
d_call: -
j_call: TRBJ2-1
cdr3_aa: CASSLEGRDNEQFF
cdr3_nt: TGCGCCAGCAGCCTTGAAGGCAGGGACAATGAGCAGTTCTTC

clone_size: -
v_call: TRBV5-1
d_call: -
j_call: TRBJ1-1
cdr3_aa: CASSLDTGAGTEAFF
cdr3_nt: TGCGCCAGCAGCTTGGATACGGGGGCGGGCACTGAAGCTTTCTTT

clone_size: many
v_call: TRBV10-2
d_call: TRBD2
j_call: TRBJ2-7
cdr3_aa: CASGTSGGKSSYEQYF
cdr3_nt: TGCGCCAGCGGAACTAGCGGGGGGAAGAGCTCCTACGAGCAGTACTTC

clone_size: few
v_call: TRBV7-2
d_call: TRBD2
j_call: TRBJ2-5
cdr3_aa: CASRRLASETQYF
cdr3_nt: TGTGCCAGCAGAAGACTAGCGTCGGAGACCCAGTACTTC

clone_size: -
v_call: TRBV20-1
d_call: TRBD1
j_call: TRBJ1-5
cdr3_aa: CSAPIADRGLMKPQHF
cdr3_nt: TGCAGTGCTCCTATAGCCGACAGGGGGCTGATGAAGCCCCAGCATTTT

clone_size: -
v_call: TRBV18
d_call: TRBD1
j_call: TRBJ1-2
cdr3_aa: CASSLSGTGDGYTF
cdr3_nt: TGTGCCAGCTCACTCTCCGGGACAGGGGATGGCTACACCTTC

clone_size: once
v_call: TRBV15
d_call: -
j_call: TRBJ1-3
cdr3_aa: CATSRKGSSSGNTIYF
cdr3_nt: TGTGCCACCAGCAGGAAGGGCAGCAGCTCTGGAAACACCATATATTTT